This T cell receptor (beta chain) comes out of a study of blood T cell repertoires in COVID-19. Study in general: Donors in the United States, Italy and Spain gave samples during acute or convalescent COVID-19. PBMCs, B-cell-depleted T cells, or T cells were the source of the cDNA or gDNA that made up the material.

TCRdb's copy holds only in-frame clones and misses some; the assay was immunoSEQ multiplex PCR. Among fewer than 150,000 clones listed, roughly four fifths were seen once. The CDR3 covers 14 residues. Germline V gene lookup returns CDR1 SEHNR and CDR2 FQNEAQ (reference sequence). Trimming pared 1 base from V and 6 bases from J, leaving 9 bases between. This rearrangement joins TRBV7-9 to TRBJ2-2, with D possibly being TRBD2 (5 bases). What was sequenced was peripheral blood. This TCR derives from a human donor in a cohort sampled during active COVID-19. CDR3 DNA: TGTGCCAGCAGCTTAGAGGAGGTAGCCGGGGAGCTGTTTTTT. This gives the protein CASSLEEVAGELFF.